The 8 T cell receptor beta chains below were found in one sample sequenced in a study of T-cell reconstitution after alpha-beta-depleted transplantation in children. Unique molecular identifiers were used in preparing the TCRbeta library. From the PCR reads, TCRdb called clonotypes with MiXCR, one entry per CDR3 protein. The sample comprises roughly 400,000 distinct CDR3 sequences, roughly 43% of which are singletons, and 25% to 30% rests with the top ten. Sequencing was performed on PBMCs, taken before TCRalphabeta/CD19-depleted stem cell transplant. These receptors were taken from a girl aged 2 to 10 with aplastic anemia, due to receive a stem cell transplant.

This clonotype was counted at least ten times. CDR3 region: CASSVGGLSEQYF. CDR3 nucleotide sequence: TGTGCCAGCAGCGTGGGGGGGTTGAGCGAGCAGTACTTC. This sequence joins TRBV5-5 and TRBJ2-7, with TRBD2 identical over 7 bases. The CDR3 covers 13 residues. CDR1 is SGHKS, CDR2 YYEKEE, per germline (reference sequence). The V and J ends lost 4 bases and 6 bases, in that order; junction bases with no gene match: 7.

The chain joins TRBV20-1 to TRBJ2-2; 8 bases line up with TRBD2. CDR3 length: 15 amino acids. Trimming cost V 6 bases and J 0 bases; bases outside gene matches: 6. Looked up from germline, CDR1 is DFQATT and CDR2 is SNEGSKA (reference sequence). In DNA form, the CDR3 reads TGCAGTGCCATAGCGGGGCACGCGAACACCGGGGAGCTGTTTTTT. This sequence encodes CSAIAGHANTGELFF.

This clonotype was counted ten times or more. The rearrangement joins TRBV12-3 or TRBV12-4 to TRBJ1-6; possibly TRBD1 for D (6 bases). V lost 1 base to trimming and J lost 7 bases, with 8 bases between them. CDR3 length equals 14 residues. CDR3 in DNA: TGTGCCAGCAGTTTAGGGACAGTGAATTCACCCCTCCACTTT. Protein sequence: CASSLGTVNSPLHF.

The rearrangement links TRBV7-6 to TRBJ2-2, with TRBD2 identical over 9 bases. The V gene's germline CDR1 is SGHVS and CDR2 FNYEAQ. The trim removed 3 bases at V and 4 bases at J, leaving 15 bases unmatched. The length of the CDR3 is 19 residues. CDR3 coding DNA: TGTGCCAGCAGCTTTGGGCCTCTTGCGGGAGGGCCGGGCACCGGGGAGCTGTTTTTT. It specifies CASSFGPLAGGPGTGELFF.

The chain employs TRBV19 and TRBJ2-2; D possibly matches TRBD1 or TRBD2 (6 bases each). The CDR3 loop spans 21 amino acids. The V end was cut by 1 base, the J end by 0 bases, with 24 bases between. Germline V gene sequence: CDR1 LNHDA, CDR2 SQIVND (reference sequence). The CDR3 reads CASSIALGAAGETANTGELFF. CDR3 DNA: TGTGCCAGTAGTATAGCTCTGGGGGCAGCGGGTGAGACTGCGAACACCGGGGAGCTGTTTTTT.

V and J are TRBV7-9 and TRBJ2-1; maybe TRBD1 (5 bases). The CDR3 is made up of 16 amino acids. From germline, CDR1 is SEHNR and CDR2 FQNEAQ (reference sequence). Trimming cost V 1 base and J 3 bases, with 13 bases left between them. CDR3 DNA: TGTGCCAGCAGCTTAGAGGGGCGGCGGATCTACAATGAGCAGTTCTTC. Translated: CASSLEGRRIYNEQFF.

In its sample, this clonotype was seen a few times. The genes are TRBV28 and TRBJ1-2, with D possibly being TRBD1 (6 bases). This CDR3 contains 14 residues. Per germline, CDR1 MDHEN and CDR2 SYDVKM. Between the trimmed V and J ends, which lost 6 bases and 2 bases, there was a span of 13 bases. The CDR3 DNA follows: TGTGCCAGCAGCTCGACAGGTCTCAACTATGGCTACACCTTC. It codes for CASSSTGLNYGYTF.

This clonotype was observed many times. The rearrangement joins TRBV5-6 to TRBJ2-3, with a tentative D call TRBD1 (6 bases). The germline CDR1 and CDR2 sequences are SGHDT and YYEEEE. The CDR3 loop spans 15 amino acids. Trimming removed 1 base at V and 0 bases at J, with 9 bases between. The CDR3 region has the DNA TGTGCCAGCAGCTTGTACAGGGTGAGCACAGATACGCAGTATTTT. This translates into CASSLYRVSTDTQYF.